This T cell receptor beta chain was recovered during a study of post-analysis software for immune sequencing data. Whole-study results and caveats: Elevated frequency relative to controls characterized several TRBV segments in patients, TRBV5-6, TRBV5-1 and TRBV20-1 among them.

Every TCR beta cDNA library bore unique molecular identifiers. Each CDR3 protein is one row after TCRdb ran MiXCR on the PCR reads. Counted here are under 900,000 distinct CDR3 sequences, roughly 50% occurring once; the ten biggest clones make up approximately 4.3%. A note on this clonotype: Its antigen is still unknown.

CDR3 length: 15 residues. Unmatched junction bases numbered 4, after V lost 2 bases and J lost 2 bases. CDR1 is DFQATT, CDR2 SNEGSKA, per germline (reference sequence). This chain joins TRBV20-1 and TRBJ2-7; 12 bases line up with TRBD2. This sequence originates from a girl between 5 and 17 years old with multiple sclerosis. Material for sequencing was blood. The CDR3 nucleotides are TGCAGTGCTAGATACCTAGCGGGAGGGGCCTACGAGCAGTACTTC. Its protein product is CSARYLAGGAYEQYF.